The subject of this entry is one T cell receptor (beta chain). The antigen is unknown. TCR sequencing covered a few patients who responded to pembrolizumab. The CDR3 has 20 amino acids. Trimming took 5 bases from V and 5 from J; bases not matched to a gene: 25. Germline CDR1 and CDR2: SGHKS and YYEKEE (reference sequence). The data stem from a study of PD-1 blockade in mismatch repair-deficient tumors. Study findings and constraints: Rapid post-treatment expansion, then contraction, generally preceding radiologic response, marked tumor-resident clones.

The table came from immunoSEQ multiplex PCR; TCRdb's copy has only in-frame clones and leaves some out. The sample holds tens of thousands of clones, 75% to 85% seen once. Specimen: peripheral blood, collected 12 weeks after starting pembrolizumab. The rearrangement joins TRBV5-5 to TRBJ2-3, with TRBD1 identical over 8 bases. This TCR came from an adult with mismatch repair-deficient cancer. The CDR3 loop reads CASRPRGIRAGGLGEDTQYF. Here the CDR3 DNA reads TGTGCCAGCAGACCCAGGGGAATCAGAGCAGGGGGCTTAGGGGAAGATACGCAGTATTTT.